A single sample is the source of the 14 T cell receptor beta chains below, sequenced in a study of preoperative IRX-2 immunotherapy in early breast cancer (dated by TCRdb to between 2019 and 2020). Interpreted using the paper, the treatment or condition label stands for: preoperative locoregional IRX-2 cytokine immunotherapy. The library was prepared using the immunoSEQ multiplex PCR assay. TCRdb re-hosts the immuneACCESS table, in-frame sequences only. Its copies lack some clones; in the studies checked, an unresolved V gene accounts for under half of them, and the cause for the rest is not known. For this sample the table gives approximately 25,000 clones, of which approximately 81% were detected only once. Under 7% of the sample is taken by the ten largest. Source: lymph node tissue, taken after IRX-2 immunotherapy. These receptors were collected from a human donor with breast cancer.

By sample share, this clone is medium-sized (0.01 to 0.1%). J is TRBJ1-2 and V is TRBV19; no clear D. This CDR3 is built from 15 residues. The germline gives CDR1 LNHDA, CDR2 SQIVND (reference sequence). Trimming removed 3 bases at V and 0 bases at J, with 11 bases between. The CDR3 DNA sequence: TGTGCCAGTAGTATCCCCACGGACCCTAACTATGGCTACACCTTC. Amino acids: CASSIPTDPNYGYTF.

The CDR3: CSGRTGNTEAFF. Written as DNA, the CDR3 is TGCAGCGGACGGACAGGGAACACTGAAGCTTTCTTT. V and J are TRBV29-1 and TRBJ1-1, with TRBD1 matching 7 bases. Germline CDR1 and CDR2: SQVTM and ANQGSEA. Trimming took 7 bases from V and 1 from J; bases not matched to a gene: 3. This CDR3 is built from 12 residues.

This chain uses TRBV11-3 with TRBJ2-5; D perhaps matches TRBD2 (6 bases). Per the germline V gene, CDR1 is SGHNT and CDR2 is YENEEA. V dropped 5 bases and J dropped 5 bases, with 15 bases sitting between them. This CDR3 is built from 14 residues. In nucleotides, the CDR3 is TGTGCCAGCAGCCCGGAAGGACTACCCGAGACCCAGTACTTC. This translates into CASSPEGLPETQYF. The full variable domain, with the rest looked up from reference TRBV11-3 and TRBJ2-5, is EAGVVQSPRYKIIEKKQPVAFWCNPISGHNTLYWYLQNLGQGPELLIRYENEEAVDDSQLPKDRFSAERLKGVDSTLKIQPAELGDSAVYLCASSPEGLPETQYFGPGTRLLVL.

This clone was observed a few times. The V call is TRBV11-3, the J call TRBJ2-1; D unclear. From germline, CDR1 is SGHNT and CDR2 YENEEA. Trimming removed 3 bases at V and 0 bases at J, with 12 bases between. The CDR3 is 16 residues long. The CDR3 DNA follows: TGTGCCAGCAGCTTTATGGGCAGGAACTCCTACAATGAGCAGTTCTTC. The encoded protein is CASSFMGRNSYNEQFF.

This sequence joins TRBV12-5 and TRBJ1-1; D is possibly TRBD1 (5 bases). The V gene's germline CDR1 is LGHNT and CDR2 FRNRAP. The CDR3 loop spans 14 amino acids. This CDR3 reads CASTWGPTNTEAFF. The CDR3 bases are TGTGCCAGCACCTGGGGACCGACGAACACTGAAGCTTTCTTT.

The chain has TRBV29-1 and TRBJ2-7; possible D gene TRBD1, 6 bases. Germline V gene data show CDR1 as SQVTM and CDR2 as ANQGSEA. The CDR3 contains 12 residues. Trimming removed 6 bases at V and 4 bases at J, with 13 bases between. In DNA, the CDR3 is TGCAGCGTCGATCTTACAGGGTACGAGCAGTACTTC. It translates to CSVDLTGYEQYF.

The V and J genes are TRBV19 and TRBJ2-5; a possible D gene is TRBD1 (5 bases). From germline, CDR1 is LNHDA and CDR2 SQIVND (reference sequence). Trimming took off 2 bases at V and 1 base at J, with 14 bases between the two ends. There are 16 residues in the CDR3. The DNA of the CDR3 is TGTGCCAGTAGTATAACCTGGGGCCACCTCCAAGAGACCCAGTACTTC. This sequence encodes CASSITWGHLQETQYF.

The rearrangement uses TRBV19 and TRBJ2-3, with 11 positions matching TRBD2. The CDR3 has 18 residues. Germline trimming cut 2 bases from V and 0 bases from J; bases unmatched to any gene: 7. Per germline, CDR1 LNHDA and CDR2 SQIVND (reference sequence). CDR3 nucleotide sequence: TGTGCCAGTAGTATACGGACTAGCGGGCAAGCTAGCACAGATACGCAGTATTTT. Amino acid sequence: CASSIRTSGQASTDTQYF.

The chain has TRBV5-1 and TRBJ2-2, with 8 positions matching TRBD2. CDR3 length: 17 amino acids. The V gene's germline CDR1 is SGHRS and CDR2 YFSETQ. Germline trimming cut 3 bases from V and 1 base from J; bases unmatched to any gene: 8. The CDR3 DNA follows: TGCGCCAGCAGCTCCGGGAGGGCTAGCGGGAACACCGGGGAGCTGTTTTTT. This translates into CASSSGRASGNTGELFF.

This chain uses TRBV5-1 with TRBJ2-3, with 12 bases fitting TRBD2. After removal of 4 bases from V and 12 bases from J, the junction contained 24 bases not matched to a gene. CDR1 is SGHRS and CDR2 is YFSETQ in the germline V gene. The CDR3 covers 19 residues. In nucleotides, the CDR3 is TGCGCCAGCAGCCCCACACTAGCGGGAGGCCGGCTAGGGGCCGGTACACAGTATTTT. This translates into CASSPTLAGGRLGAGTQYF.

The CDR3 nucleotides read TGCGCCAGCAAATTAGCGGGCACCTACAATGAGCAGTTCTTC. Translated: CASKLAGTYNEQFF. The V and J genes are TRBV5-1 and TRBJ2-1, with 7 bases fitting TRBD2. Germline CDR1 is SGHRS and CDR2 is YFSETQ. This CDR3 has 14 amino acids. The ends lost 6 bases at V and 2 bases at J; junction bases unmatched: 5.

V is TRBV5-1 and J is TRBJ1-4, with a possible D match to TRBD1 (6 bases). CDR3 size: 15 residues. V was cut by 7 bases and J by 0 bases, with 13 bases left in between. The germline gives CDR1 SGHRS, CDR2 YFSETQ. This chain's CDR3 is CASHGGHTTNEKLFF. In DNA, the CDR3 is TGCGCCAGCCATGGGGGGCACACAACTAATGAAAAACTGTTTTTT.

The chain recombines TRBV19 with TRBJ1-1; D unclear. V was cut by 3 bases and J by 5 bases, with 16 bases left in between. The CDR3 covers 15 residues. Germline loops: CDR1 LNHDA, CDR2 SQIVND (reference sequence). The CDR3 sequence: CASSMSTIMTTEAFF. As DNA, the CDR3 is TGTGCCAGTAGTATGTCGACAATTATGACGACTGAAGCTTTCTTT. Full variable domain (outside the CDR3, taken from reference TRBV19 and TRBJ1-1): DGGITQSPKYLFRKEGQNVTLSCEQNLNHDAMYWYRQDPGQGLRLIYYSQIVNDFQKGDIAEGYSVSREKKESFPLTVTSAQKNPTAFYLCASSMSTIMTTEAFFGQGTRLTVV.

The rearrangement uses TRBV6-8 and TRBJ2-1; either TRBD1 or TRBD2 may fit D (5 bases each). From germline, CDR1 is MNHGY and CDR2 SAAAGT. The CDR3 contains 14 residues. V shed 6 bases and J shed 4 bases, with 13 bases lying between them. This CDR3 reads CASSTGTTYNEQFF. The CDR3 bases are TGTGCCAGCAGCACCGGGACGACATACAATGAGCAGTTCTTC.